The rows below give T cell receptor beta chains drawn from one sample of a study of blood T cells in healthy people across ages. Via MiXCR, TCRdb re-called the 5' RACE reads, giving one row per CDR3 protein. Of about 780,000 distinct CDR3 sequences listed, roughly 24% are singletons. These data were likewise used in another study, on T cells of mothers and their children.

Sequencing was carried out using blood. The receptors come from a boy between 10 and 17 years old in good health. The CDR3 runs from the conserved cysteine through the conserved F or W. A D gene is named only where the DNA matches it firmly. Size is omitted from some rows. Given values are once, few, many or a class for expanded clones.

clone size	V gene	J gene	D gene	CDR3 DNA	CDR3 protein
-	TRBV5-1	TRBJ2-3	TRBD1	TGCGCCAGCAGCTTGGTACCCGGGACAGGGGGCCCAGATACGCAGTATTTT	CASSLVPGTGGPDTQYF
-	TRBV3-1	TRBJ1-6	-	TGTGCCAGCAGCCCGATACAGATGACTAATTCACCCCTCCACTTT	CASSPIQMTNSPLHF
-	TRBV29-1	TRBJ2-1	TRBD1	TGCAGCGTAGAATCGGGACAGGGGGCGGATGAGCAGTTCTTC	CSVESGQGADEQFF
-	TRBV6-5	TRBJ2-4	-	TGTGCCAGCAGCCTGGACCGACACATTCAGTACTTC	CASSLDRHIQYF
few	TRBV3-1	TRBJ1-2	TRBD1	TGTGCCAGCAGCCAAGAGGACAGGGGGCTCACCTTC	CASSQEDRGLTF
-	TRBV7-2	TRBJ2-7	TRBD1	TGTGCCAGCAGCGCCCATAACAGGGGGGAGCAGTACTTC	CASSAHNRGEQYF
few	TRBV2	TRBJ1-5	-	TGTGCCAGCAATCTCGAACAGGGCCTCAATCAGCCCCAGCATTTT	CASNLEQGLNQPQHF
-	TRBV29-1	TRBJ1-4	-	TGCAGCGTCGGGTCCCCTTCCCATGAAAAACTGTTTTTT	CSVGSPSHEKLFF
-	TRBV7-9	TRBJ1-4	TRBD1	TGTGCCAGCAGCTATTCGGGACAGGTCCTTAATGAAAAACTGTTTTTT	CASSYSGQVLNEKLFF
many	TRBV20-1	TRBJ1-1	TRBD1	TGCAGTGCCTGGGACAGGGGGTCATCGGGGGACACTGAAGCTTTCTTT	CSAWDRGSSGDTEAFF
-	TRBV7-3	TRBJ2-5	TRBD2	TGTGCCAGCAGCCTGAGCGGGGGGGCCGATGAGACCCAGTACTTC	CASSLSGGADETQYF
many	TRBV28	TRBJ1-4	TRBD1	TGTGCCAGCAGCCGGGGACAGCGAAGGGAAAAACTGTTTTTT	CASSRGQRREKLFF
-	TRBV20-1	TRBJ1-2	-	TGCAGTGCTAGAGATCGGGCAGCGCACGGTTCTAACTATGGCTACACCTTC	CSARDRAAHGSNYGYTF
-	TRBV5-1	TRBJ2-3	-	TGCGCCAGCAGCTTAAGCGAGGGTTTCACAGATACGCAGTATTTT	CASSLSEGFTDTQYF
few	TRBV10-1	TRBJ2-1	TRBD2	TGCGCCAGCAGTGGCGGTGAGGGACTAGGCCAGTTCTTC	CASSGGEGLGQFF
-	TRBV30	TRBJ2-5	-	TGTGCCTGGACGGGGAGGGGGAAAGAGACCCAGTACTTC	CAWTGRGKETQYF